Sequencing of this TCR beta chain was carried out in a study of Ad26.COV2.S vaccination and SARS-CoV-2 variants (dated by TCRdb to the early 2020s). The study in broad terms: Vaccine-arm donors came from COV1001, a multicentre, randomized, double-blind, placebo-controlled phase I-IIa trial of Ad26.COV2.S in healthy adults. Ad26.COV2.S was administered intramuscularly at 5 x 10^10 or 1 x 10^11 viral particles, either as a single shot or as two shots given 56 days apart. TCRbeta repertoire sequencing was used to assess the specificity and breadth of SARS-CoV-2-reactive T cell receptors after Ad26.COV2.S vaccination. The TCR-sequenced set comprised approximately 32 samples: some 19 Ad26.COV2.S vaccine recipients, 5 placebo recipients and 8 SARS-CoV-2 convalescent individuals. Participants in the trial were split at random into five groups of five each, receiving low-dose or high-dose Ad26.COV2.S once or twice, or else placebo on both occasions. Throughout the experiments and outcome assessment, investigators stayed blinded to trial group allocation.

TCRbeta CDR3 regions were sequenced with the immunoSEQ Assay. After extraction, genomic DNA underwent amplification by bias-controlled multiplex PCR, followed by high-throughput sequencing. The source study handled its data this way. To quantify the absolute abundance of every unique TCRbeta CDR3 region, sequences were collapsed and filtered. Usable DNA was measured by amplifying reference genes present in all nucleated cells, and TCRbeta template counts were normalized to that usable DNA to estimate T cell fraction. Repertoire TCRs were annotated as SARS-CoV-2-specific by exact matching of V gene, CDR3 amino acid sequence and J gene to a known reactive TCR set. The reference SARS-CoV-2 TCR set was derived from MIRA and filtered for enrichment in COVID-19-positive ImmuneCODE repertoires, a step that removed public or cross-reactive TCRs. Drawing on the MIRA antigens, annotated TCRs were analysed further at the level of specific ORF or position within ORF. Depth was the summed frequency of annotated unique rearrangements, while breadth was defined as annotated unique rearrangements over total unique productive rearrangements. Group comparisons of TCR breadth used two-sided Wilcoxon rank-sum tests. In TCRdb, the immuneACCESS table is reduced to in-frame sequences with V and J assigned. These tables do not hold every clone; where another copy was compared, an unresolved V gene accounts for under half, and the others remain unexplained. From that table come the V and J calls and clone size; the DNA was used to work out D and trimming. The sample records hundreds of thousands of clones, 80% to 90% of which are singletons. Around 10% of the sample rests with the top ten.

Ends trimmed: V by 6 bases, J by 0 bases; bases unmatched to a gene: 11. The CDR3 sequence holds 17 residues, the cysteine and phenylalanine included. The sequence is cut down to CDR3 DNA, 51 bases in frame from base 1. CDR1 MDHEN and CDR2 SYDVKM are derived from the germline V gene. The research as a whole found: Ad26.COV2.S recipients had higher spike-specific TCR breadth than placebo recipients (P = 0.0014). The study was not powered to compare responses between vaccine doses or regimens. Vaccine and placebo recipients had comparable non-spike TCR breadth, which fits with the vaccine containing only spike. After vaccination, spike-specific CD8+ and CD4+ T cell responses were reported to show substantial breadth. The authors noted that the TCR breadth and depth analyses may have underestimated total T cell responses.

About this clone itself: Its cognate antigen has yet to be identified. No base quality values were provided; no much bigger clone lies one nucleotide off.

The sample's treatment or condition, from its label and the paper: approximately 18 received Ad26.COV2.S at low or high dose, single or two shots; about five received placebo; per-sample allocation not given. Repertoires of vaccine and placebo recipients were sequenced from samples taken on day 63 after the first injection. Cohort 1b enrolled roughly 25 adults aged 18-55 years at a single site in Boston, USA, between 29 July and 7 August 2020. Ad26.COV2.S consisted of a replication-incompetent adenovirus type 26 vector by which a prefusion-stabilized SARS-CoV-2 spike protein from the original Wuhan strain was expressed.

The chain is assembled from TRBV28 and TRBJ2-7; 10 of the junction bases match TRBD2. The specimen comprised peripheral blood, sampled in a trial of Ad26.COV2.S vaccine versus placebo. This TCR came from a person aged 18 to 59 who received the Ad26.COV2.S COVID-19 vaccine or a placebo. CDR3 region: CASSSLAGATGSYEQYF. The DNA sequence is given as TGTGCCAGCAGCTCCCTAGCGGGAGCGACCGGCTCCTACGAGCAGTACTTC.